The present T cell receptor beta chain was sequenced within a study of blood T cell repertoires in COVID-19. Study-wide background: In each case, the material was cDNA or gDNA derived from T cells, B-cell-depleted T cells, or PBMCs.

The J segment lost 5 bases and the V segment lost 4 bases, leaving 3 bases of the junction unmatched. CDR1 is SGHRS and CDR2 is YFSETQ in the germline V gene. This CDR3 contains 13 residues. The table came from immunoSEQ multiplex PCR; TCRdb's copy has only in-frame clones and leaves some out. The top ten hold around 5.7% of the sample, which has 90,000 to 120,000 clones, roughly 92% seen once. The sample was peripheral blood. This TCR derives from a man between 65 and 80 years old with acute or convalescent COVID-19. The chain combines TRBV5-1 with TRBJ2-7, with 10 bases that match TRBD1. For the CDR3, the DNA is TGCGCCAGCAGCCGACAGGGGGCCAACGAGCAGTACTTC. Its protein is CASSRQGANEQYF.